A selection of T cell receptor beta chains follows, all from one sample in a study of blood T cell repertoires in COVID-19. Only in-frame clones appear in the TCRdb table, and some are missing; sequencing was by immunoSEQ multiplex PCR. This sample has 150,000 to 200,000 clones; 80% to 85% occur once, and the top ten carry roughly 15%. The specimen was peripheral blood. Receptors were obtained from a man younger than 35 with active or convalescent COVID-19. The CDR3 runs from the conserved cysteine through the conserved F or W. D genes are given only for firm matches.

14	TRBV11-3	TRBJ2-3	-	CASSLYSETDTQYF
12	TRBV3-1/TRBV3-2	TRBJ2-1	TRBD2	CASSLLAREQFF
14	TRBV5-6	TRBJ1-3	-	CASSFWEAGNTIYF
15	TRBV7-6	TRBJ1-5	-	CASSLRPIRDQPQHF
14	TRBV4-1	TRBJ2-3	TRBD2	CASRGLGLGDTQYF
15	TRBV18	TRBJ2-5	TRBD2	CASSPRRGDQETQYF
21	TRBV3-1/TRBV3-2	TRBJ2-6	-	CASSSSRPPWGRPVGANVLTF
10	TRBV29-1	TRBJ1-1	-	CSVADTEAFF
14	TRBV7-3	TRBJ2-1	TRBD1	CASSQRQGASEQFF
15	TRBV20-1	TRBJ2-3	TRBD2	CSASRTSGRTDTQYF
15	TRBV14	TRBJ1-4	TRBD1	CASSPRTGTNEKLFF
11	TRBV20-1	TRBJ2-7	-	CSASSSYEQYF
15	TRBV2	TRBJ1-5	TRBD1	CASRPGQGVNQPQHF
13	TRBV19	TRBJ1-5	-	CASSRDSNQPQHF
15	TRBV7-2	TRBJ1-2	TRBD1	CASSPASTGTYGYTF
18	TRBV4-3	TRBJ1-1	TRBD1	CASSQVPGTGGLNTEAFF
17	TRBV5-1	TRBJ1-4	TRBD1	CASSLGRDRASNEKLFF
15	TRBV7-2	TRBJ2-5	-	CASSVYYSPWETQYF
16	TRBV4-1	TRBJ2-7	-	CASSQDPTESSYEQYF
17	TRBV27	TRBJ1-5	TRBD1	CASSRYPQDRGNQPQHF
13	TRBV30	TRBJ1-1	TRBD1	CAWSPQGDTEAFF
12	TRBV30	TRBJ2-3	-	CAWAPVRDTQYF
16	TRBV28	TRBJ2-5	-	CASSLSSRQAGETQYF
16	TRBV6-4	TRBJ2-1	TRBD2	CASSDSASGDYNEQFF
17	TRBV4-3	TRBJ2-7	TRBD1	CASSLDLGTERFYEQYF
13	TRBV13	TRBJ1-2	-	CASSRDTYYGYTF
14	TRBV5-8	TRBJ1-2	-	CASSLQGPFYGYTF